A single sample gave rise to the 30 T cell receptor beta chains below, sequenced in a study of human T cells and chemical hapten exposure. A single record per CDR3 protein comes from TCRdb applying MiXCR to the RACE reads. The table records 180,000 or so distinct CDR3 sequences, around a quarter of them present only once. Time point noted: patch test 3, about 24 weeks after DPC sensitization. Noted treatment: therapeutic diphenylcyclopropenone sensitization with weekly scalp DPC. The input for sequencing was whole blood, taken in connection with sensitization to the hapten diphenylcyclopropenone (DPC). The receptors here all came from a woman in her forties with alopecia areata. Some clones in this sample may be carry-over from other donors' samples.

The chain couples TRBV29-1 to TRBJ2-4; the D is unclear. The CDR3 contains 14 residues. Germline values: CDR1 SQVTM, CDR2 ANQGSEA. Trimming stripped 0 bases from V and 10 bases from J, with 16 bases between. The CDR3: CSVEDPLLTWIQYF. CDR3 coding DNA: TGCAGCGTTGAAGATCCCCTCCTAACATGGATTCAGTACTTC.

The chain joins TRBV7-9 to TRBJ2-7, with D possibly being TRBD1 (5 bases). V was shortened by 5 bases and J by 2 bases, with 10 bases between the two germline ends. This CDR3 contains 13 residues. The V gene's germline CDR1 is SEHNR and CDR2 FQNEAQ (reference sequence). The CDR3, as DNA: TGTGCCAGCAGCCGCGACAGTGCCTACGAGCAGTACTTC. Its protein product is CASSRDSAYEQYF.

This chain joins TRBV28 and TRBJ2-4; no reliable D call. Germline V gene lookup returns CDR1 MDHEN and CDR2 SYDVKM. Between the trimmed V and J ends, which lost 4 bases and 6 bases, there was a span of 16 bases. There are 15 residues in the CDR3. In DNA form, the CDR3 reads TGTGCCAGCAGTTCGTTGACCCAGAACCCAAACATTCAGTACTTC. Protein product: CASSSLTQNPNIQYF.

The genes are TRBV29-1 and TRBJ2-3; 12 positions match TRBD1. With 7 bases clipped from V and 6 bases from J, the junction kept 8 bases outside the gene matches. Germline values: CDR1 SQVTM, CDR2 ANQGSEA. The CDR3 loop spans 14 amino acids. The CDR3 is CSAGQGARMDTQYF. CDR3 sequence (DNA): TGCAGCGCGGGACAGGGGGCTCGAATGGATACGCAGTATTTT.

This clonotype was observed at least ten times. The chain recombines TRBV20-1 with TRBJ1-1; D unresolved. V was cut by 2 bases and J by 4 bases, with 14 bases left in between. Germline V CDR1 and CDR2: DFQATT, SNEGSKA (reference sequence). The CDR3 covers 14 residues. This CDR3 is CSARRPSMSTEAFF. The CDR3 region has the DNA TGCAGTGCTAGACGACCCAGTATGAGCACTGAAGCTTTCTTT.

The rearrangement joins TRBV28 to TRBJ2-7; 8 bases are shared with TRBD1. The junction had 4 bases not matched to a gene; V was cut back by 3 bases and J by 6 bases. The germline V gene encodes CDR1 MDHEN and CDR2 SYDVKM. The CDR3 totals 13 residues. This CDR3 is CASSLQGAVEQYF. CDR3 sequence (DNA): TGTGCCAGCAGTTTGCAGGGGGCGGTCGAGCAGTACTTC.

V usage is TRBV7-2 and J usage is TRBJ2-3; no definite D call. The CDR3 covers 12 residues. Germline lookup yields CDR1 SGHTA and CDR2 FQGNSA. Between the trimmed V and J ends, which lost 5 bases and 2 bases, there was a span of 5 bases. The chain's CDR3 is CASSTYTDTQYF. The CDR3, as DNA: TGTGCCAGCAGCACATACACAGATACGCAGTATTTT.

The rearrangement uses TRBV12-3 or TRBV12-4 and TRBJ2-3, with D tentatively TRBD1 (6 bases). The V and J ends lost 6 bases and 8 bases respectively, with 18 bases between them. The CDR3 spans 14 residues. The CDR3: CASSLGGLASTQYF. Written as DNA, the CDR3 is TGTGCCAGCAGCCTAGGGGGTCTAGCTTCTACGCAGTATTTT.

This clonotype has a handful of counts. The CDR3, as DNA: TGTGCCACCAGCAGAGAGGAGGCGTCCTACAATGAGCAGTTCTTC. It translates to CATSREEASYNEQFF. V gene TRBV15 combines with J gene TRBJ2-1, with a possible D match to TRBD2 (5 bases). V lost 0 bases, J lost 1 base, and 7 bases lay in between. The CDR3 spans 15 residues. CDR1 is LNHNV and CDR2 is YYDKDF in the germline V gene (reference sequence).

This clonotype was recorded at least ten times. The chain recombines TRBV5-1 with TRBJ2-1, with 13 nucleotides matching TRBD2. Germline V gives CDR1 SGHRS, CDR2 YFSETQ. This CDR3 contains 15 residues. V lost 3 bases and J lost 7; bases outside the gene matches: 4. CDR3 DNA: TGCGCCAGCAGCTCCGGACTAGCGGGAGTTAATGAGCAGTTCTTC. Translation gives CASSSGLAGVNEQFF.

This clonotype was detected only a few times. The V call is TRBV28, the J call TRBJ1-6; TRBD1 is a possible D gene (6 bases). The length of the CDR3 is 14 residues. Germline CDR1 is MDHEN and CDR2 is SYDVKM. V lost 6 bases and J 10 bases, leaving 16 bases between the germline ends. In nucleotides, the CDR3 is TGTGCCAGCAGCTTTACAGGGCTGGGCTCACCCCTCCACTTT. This encodes CASSFTGLGSPLHF.

This clonotype was observed a handful of times. CDR3 sequence (DNA): TGTGCCAGCAGTTACTCACCTGATCTCAGCACAGATACGCAGTATTTT. Translated, it gives CASSYSPDLSTDTQYF. This sequence joins TRBV6-5 and TRBJ2-3; the D is unclear. V was shortened by 0 bases and J by 0 bases, with 10 bases between the two germline ends. This CDR3 spans 16 amino acids. CDR1 is MNHEY and CDR2 is SVGAGI in the germline V gene.

This clonotype was seen only a few times. The chain employs TRBV29-1 and TRBJ2-3, with TRBD2 as a possible D gene (5 bases). This CDR3 contains 14 residues. V was shortened by 4 bases and J by 4 bases, with 15 bases between the two germline ends. Per germline, CDR1 SQVTM and CDR2 ANQGSEA. CDR3 sequence reads: CSVASRRLADTQYF. As DNA, the CDR3 is TGCAGCGTTGCCTCCCGGAGGTTGGCAGATACGCAGTATTTT.

This chain links TRBV25-1 with TRBJ1-1; 7 bases agree with TRBD1. V lost 2 bases and J lost 11; bases outside the gene matches: 14. Per the germline V gene, CDR1 is MGHDK and CDR2 is SYGVNS. The CDR3 contains 15 residues. The CDR3 DNA sequence: TGTGCCAGCAGTGAAGCGGGGAGAGGGGGCGCTGGGGCTTTCTTT. It encodes CASSEAGRGGAGAFF.

Only a few counts were recorded for this clonotype. The gene calls are TRBV7-2 and TRBJ2-3, with 7 bases fitting TRBD1. Germline CDR1 and CDR2: SGHTA and FQGNSA. With V trimmed by 4 bases and J by 6 bases, 4 bases remained unmatched. This CDR3 has 13 amino acids. CDR3 nucleotide sequence: TGTGCCAGCAGCTCTGGACAGGCCGATACGCAGTATTTT. Residues: CASSSGQADTQYF. Filled out from reference TRBV7-2 and TRBJ2-3, the complete variable domain reads GAGVSQSPSNKVTEKGKDVELRCDPISGHTALYWYRQSLGQGLEFLIYFQGNSAPDKSGLPSDRFSAERTGGSVSTLTIQRTQQEDSAVYLCASSSGQADTQYFGPGTRLTVL.

The V gene is TRBV7-6, the J gene TRBJ2-2; 7 bases agree with TRBD2. CDR3 length: 16 amino acids. In germline, CDR1 is SGHVS, CDR2 FNYEAQ. The trim removed 2 bases at V and 1 base at J, leaving 4 bases unmatched. In nucleotides, the CDR3 is TGTGCCAGCAGCTTAAGGGGACTACAGAACACCGGGGAGCTGTTTTTT. Its protein is CASSLRGLQNTGELFF.

J is TRBJ2-5 and V is TRBV20-1, with a possible D match to TRBD2 (6 bases). The CDR3 spans 13 residues. Germline V gene data show CDR1 as DFQATT and CDR2 as SNEGSKA (reference sequence). Trimming took 5 bases from V and 4 from J, leaving 14 bases between them. The CDR3 DNA reads TGCAGTGCTCCCCCGGGACTGCCAGAGACCCAGTACTTC. The encoded protein is CSAPPGLPETQYF.

This clonotype occurred a few times. This chain connects TRBV5-1 to TRBJ2-3; tentatively, D is TRBD1 or TRBD2 (5 bases each). CDR1 SGHRS and CDR2 YFSETQ come from the germline V gene. Deletions cut 0 bases from V and 0 bases from J, with 20 bases between. The CDR3 spans 19 residues. The CDR3 protein is CASSLGPGKGRESTDTQYF. DNA for the CDR3: TGCGCCAGCAGCTTGGGTCCAGGGAAGGGGAGAGAGAGCACAGATACGCAGTATTTT.

V gene TRBV6-2 or TRBV6-3 combines with J gene TRBJ2-1, with TRBD2 identical over 11 bases. The CDR3 consists of 14 residues. In germline, CDR1 is MNHEY, CDR2 SVGEGT. V dropped 8 bases and J dropped 6; count of bases not matched to a gene: 6. The chain's CDR3 is CASLHSGGGNEQFF. For the CDR3, the DNA is TGTGCCAGCCTTCATAGCGGGGGGGGCAATGAGCAGTTCTTC.

This rearrangement joins TRBV28 to TRBJ1-1, with D perhaps matching TRBD1 (5 bases). Trimming removed 0 bases at V and 0 bases at J, with 8 bases between. The CDR3 length is 15 residues. Germline-derived CDR1 and CDR2 are MDHEN and SYDVKM. CDR3 bases: TGTGCCAGCAGTTTATGGGGGGGGATGAACACTGAAGCTTTCTTT. Its translation is CASSLWGGMNTEAFF.

J is TRBJ2-1 and V is TRBV6-2 or TRBV6-3, with 7 positions matching TRBD2. CDR3 length equals 18 residues. The junction had 18 bases not matched to a gene; V was cut back by 3 bases and J by 7 bases. Germline CDR1 MNHEY, CDR2 SVGEGT. CDR3 DNA: TGTGCCAGCAGTTATAGGAGCGGGACGGAGAGATTCCCAAATGAGCAGTTCTTC. This sequence encodes CASSYRSGTERFPNEQFF.

The genes are TRBV6-2 or TRBV6-3 and TRBJ2-3, with D perhaps matching TRBD2 (5 bases). The CDR3 extends over 13 amino acids. Germline CDR1 MNHEY, CDR2 SVGEGT. V was pared by 5 bases and J by 2 bases, with 8 bases between. In DNA form, the CDR3 reads TGTGCCAGCAGTCCGGGGTACACAGATACGCAGTATTTT. This codes for CASSPGYTDTQYF.

This clonotype showed up just a few times. This rearrangement joins TRBV10-3 to TRBJ1-5; 9 bases map to TRBD1. Germline V lookup: CDR1 ENHRY, CDR2 SYGVKD. The junction had 3 bases not matched to a gene; V was cut back by 6 bases and J by 0 bases. CDR3 length equals 15 residues. The CDR3 bases are TGTGCCATCAGCCTGACAGGGGGTAGCAATCAGCCCCAGCATTTT. As protein: CAISLTGGSNQPQHF.

The V and J genes are TRBV29-1 and TRBJ1-5; a possible D gene is TRBD1 (5 bases). V lost 4 bases and J 2 bases, leaving 12 bases between the germline ends. The CDR3 runs 14 residues. Germline lookup yields CDR1 SQVTM and CDR2 ANQGSEA. CDR3 DNA: TGCAGCGTTGGGGGAGGCAGGGGCAATCAGCCCCAGCATTTT. Its translation: CSVGGGRGNQPQHF. Filled out from reference TRBV29-1 and TRBJ1-5, the complete variable domain reads SAVISQKPSRDICQRGTSLTIQCQVDSQVTMMFWYRQQPGQSLTLIATANQGSEATYESGFVIDKFPISRPNLTFSTLTVSNMSPEDSSIYLCSVGGGRGNQPQHFGDGTRLSIL.

CDR3 in DNA: TGTGCCAGCAGCAAAGAAGCTTATCAGGGGACTAGCAATCAGCCCCAGCATTTT. Encoded protein: CASSKEAYQGTSNQPQHF. The J gene is TRBJ1-5, the V gene TRBV21-1; TRBD1, the table's D call, lacks a check against the DNA. TRBV21-1 corresponds to a pseudogene. The CDR3 sequence is 18 residues long.

This clonotype was seen many times. The chain recombines TRBV6-1 with TRBJ1-6; 9 bases are shared with TRBD1. The V and J ends lost 1 base and 7 bases, in that order; junction bases with no gene match: 2. From germline, CDR1 is MNHNS and CDR2 SASEGT. The CDR3 loop spans 15 amino acids. CDR3 sequence: CASSEEGQGNSPLHF. CDR3 sequence (DNA): TGTGCCAGCAGTGAAGAGGGACAGGGCAATTCACCCCTCCACTTT.

The chain employs TRBV3-2 and TRBJ1-2. TRBV3-2 is noted as a pseudogene. This CDR3 is 18 amino acids long. CDR3 coding DNA: TGTGCCAGCAGCCAAGATCCCCGGAGGGGATCACCTAACTATGGCTACACCTTC. It specifies CASSQDPRRGSPNYGYTF.

V usage is TRBV24-1 and J usage is TRBJ2-1, with TRBD2 matching 14 bases. The CDR3 is 20 residues long. The junction had 14 bases not matched to a gene; V was cut back by 5 bases and J by 3 bases. Germline lookup yields CDR1 KGHDR and CDR2 SFDVKD. The CDR3 here is CATSALGGTSGRGGYNEQFF. In DNA form, the CDR3 reads TGTGCCACCAGTGCCCTCGGAGGGACTAGCGGGAGAGGGGGCTACAATGAGCAGTTCTTC.

The chain joins TRBV28 to TRBJ1-5; 7 bases are a match to TRBD1. The V gene end was trimmed by 1 base and the J gene end by 7 bases; junction bases not matched to a gene: 7. The length of the CDR3 is 15 residues. Germline assignment: CDR1 MDHEN and CDR2 SYDVKM. The CDR3 protein is CASSLLVQGDQPQHF. The CDR3 DNA sequence: TGTGCCAGCAGTTTATTAGTGCAGGGGGACCAGCCCCAGCATTTT. Together with reference TRBV28 and TRBJ1-5, the CDR3 gives the full variable domain: DVKVTQSSRYLVKRTGEKVFLECVQDMDHENMFWYRQDPGLGLRLIYFSYDVKMKEKGDIPEGYSVSREKKERFSLILESASTNQTSMYLCASSLLVQGDQPQHFGDGTRLSIL.

In this sample, this clonotype turned up a few times. V and J are TRBV2 and TRBJ2-3; D remains unclear. CDR1 is SNHLY and CDR2 is FYNNEI in the germline V gene. This CDR3 is 14 amino acids long. The V gene lost 2 bases and the J gene lost 3 bases, with 9 bases spanning the gap. CDR3 amino acids: CASSEFVRTDTQYF. The CDR3 bases are TGTGCCAGCAGTGAATTCGTGCGGACAGATACGCAGTATTTT.